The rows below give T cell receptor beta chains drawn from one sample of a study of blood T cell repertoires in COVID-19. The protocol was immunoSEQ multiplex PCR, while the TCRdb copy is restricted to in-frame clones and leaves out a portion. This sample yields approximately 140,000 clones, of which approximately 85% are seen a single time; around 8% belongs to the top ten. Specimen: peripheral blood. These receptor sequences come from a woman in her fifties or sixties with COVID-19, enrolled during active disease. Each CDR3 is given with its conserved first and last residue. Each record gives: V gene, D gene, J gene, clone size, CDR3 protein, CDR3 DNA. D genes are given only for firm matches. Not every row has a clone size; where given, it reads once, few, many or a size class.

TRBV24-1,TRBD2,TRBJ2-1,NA,CATSDSTGLAPYNEQFF,TGTGCCACCAGTGACTCGACTGGACTAGCTCCCTACAATGAGCAGTTCTTC
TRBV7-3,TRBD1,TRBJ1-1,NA,CASSSIPGTGAPGAFF,TGTGCCAGCAGCTCAATCCCCGGGACAGGGGCGCCGGGGGCTTTCTTT
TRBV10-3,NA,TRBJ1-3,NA,CAINEAYSGNTIYF,TGTGCCATCAATGAGGCGTATTCTGGAAACACCATATATTTT
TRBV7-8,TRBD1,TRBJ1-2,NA,CASSGRDRNLNYGYTF,TGTGCCAGCAGCGGAAGGGACAGAAACCTTAACTATGGCTACACCTTC
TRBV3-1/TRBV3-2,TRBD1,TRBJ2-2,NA,CASSRGRGIQTGELFF,TGTGCCAGCAGCCGGGGCAGGGGGATACAAACCGGGGAGCTGTTTTTT
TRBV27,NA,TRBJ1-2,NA,CASSLSGHSYGYTF,TGTGCCAGCAGTTTATCGGGCCATTCCTATGGCTACACCTTC
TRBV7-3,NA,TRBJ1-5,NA,CASSLEVQGPNQPQHF,TGTGCCAGCAGCTTAGAGGTTCAGGGTCCTAATCAGCCCCAGCATTTT
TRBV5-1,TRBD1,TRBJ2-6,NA,CASSWDRTLGSGANVLTF,TGCGCCAGCAGCTGGGACAGGACCCTAGGGTCTGGGGCCAACGTCCTGACTTTC
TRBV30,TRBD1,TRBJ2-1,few,CAWTRDRDNEQFF,TGTGCCTGGACACGGGACAGGGACAATGAGCAGTTCTTC
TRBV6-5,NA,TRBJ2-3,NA,CATLSTADTQYF,TGTGCCACCCTATCAACTGCAGATACGCAGTATTTT
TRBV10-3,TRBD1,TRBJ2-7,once,CAYRGDRDPYEQYF,TGTGCCTACAGAGGGGACAGGGACCCCTACGAGCAGTACTTC
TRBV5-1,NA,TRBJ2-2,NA,CASSWAGNTGELFF,TGCGCCAGCAGCTGGGCCGGGAACACCGGGGAGCTGTTTTTT
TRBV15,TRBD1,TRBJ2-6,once,CATSRVTGASGANVLTF,TGTGCCACCAGCAGAGTAACAGGGGCCTCTGGGGCCAACGTCCTGACTTTC
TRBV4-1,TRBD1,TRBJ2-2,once,CASSQGQGDNTGELFF,TGCGCCAGCAGCCAAGGACAGGGGGATAACACCGGGGAGCTGTTTTTT
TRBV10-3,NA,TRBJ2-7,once,CAISRGTQHEQYF,TGTGCCATCAGCCGCGGGACGCAGCACGAGCAGTACTTC
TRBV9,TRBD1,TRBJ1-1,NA,CASSVGDRGRGTEAFF,TGTGCCAGCAGCGTTGGGGACAGGGGGAGAGGTACTGAAGCTTTCTTT